This T cell receptor beta chain was profiled in a study of patients and donors after allogeneic stem cell transplantation. This clonotype showed up just a few times. TCRdb re-analysed the RT-PCR reads in MiXCR, keeping a single row per CDR3 protein. This sample yields hundreds of thousands of distinct CDR3 sequences, of which roughly 17% are seen a single time; around 7.2% belongs to the top ten. The sequenced sample consisted of blood, either unsorted or a sorted T cell fraction (not recorded which). The receptor's source is a human donor who was either an allogeneic HSCT recipient or a stem cell or donor lymphocyte infusion donor (not recorded which). It is not recorded whose cells these are; they may come from a transplant donor.

The CDR3 reads CSARAAGMNTEAFF. CDR3 sequence (DNA): TGCAGTGCTAGAGCAGCGGGGATGAACACTGAAGCTTTCTTT. This chain uses TRBV20-1 with TRBJ1-1; D is unresolved. The CDR3 runs to 14 residues. The ends were cut back, 1 base at V and 0 bases at J, with 9 bases in the middle. Germline V gene lookup returns CDR1 DFQATT and CDR2 SNEGSKA (reference sequence).